This TCR beta chain was retrieved from a study of shared clonotypes between healthy human individuals. Study as a whole: The study enrolled a couple of women and three men aged 18 to 49.

Authors' data handling: Quality scores were absent from the junction-only immunoSEQ sequences, so filtering differed. Clones were sequenced by immunoSEQ multiplex PCR, and TCRdb holds only the in-frame ones, with some missing. Clonal size and the V and J genes are those of that table, whereas D and trimming came from the DNA. The sample yields roughly 2.4 million clones, approximately 96% seen once. The healthy adult donors were HIV-negative and reported no recent acute infections or vaccinations. Concerning this clone itself: Its antigen is as yet unknown.

Study results and caveats: Around 5.3% of naive CD4 clonotypes were shared across a few donors.

The specimen sequenced was naive CD4+ T cells sorted from blood. Subset in this sample: CD45RA+ positively selected. The receptor's source is a man younger than 35 in good health.

The CDR3 loop is CASSQDRGRGWSNQPQHF. CDR3 DNA: TGCGCCAGCAGCCAAGATCGGGGCAGGGGCTGGAGCAATCAGCCCCAGCATTTT. The J gene is TRBJ1-5, the V gene TRBV4-1; tentative D call: TRBD1 (6 bases). V was cut by 0 bases and J by 1 base, with 16 bases left in between. Germline assignment: CDR1 MGHRA and CDR2 YSYEKL. This CDR3 has 18 amino acids.